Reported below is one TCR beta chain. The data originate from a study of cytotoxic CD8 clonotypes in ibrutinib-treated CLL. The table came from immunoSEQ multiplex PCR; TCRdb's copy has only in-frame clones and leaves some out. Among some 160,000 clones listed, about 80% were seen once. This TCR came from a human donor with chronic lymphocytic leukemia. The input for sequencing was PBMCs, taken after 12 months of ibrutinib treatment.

The CDR3 sequence is CASSLQEEVREQYF. In DNA, the CDR3 is TGTGCCAGCAGCTTACAAGAGGAGGTGCGCGAGCAGTACTTC. The chain recombines TRBV7-2 with TRBJ2-7; D may be TRBD2 (5 bases). From germline, CDR1 is SGHTA and CDR2 FQGNSA. V shed 2 bases and J shed 6 bases, with 14 bases lying between them. The CDR3 extends over 14 amino acids.